These 26 T cell receptor beta chains were all obtained from the same sample, sequenced in a study of blood T cells in healthy people across ages. A second PCR of about 7 to 11 cycles used a sample-barcoded 5' primer and a J-beta primer mix. TCRdb re-analysed the 5' RACE reads in MiXCR, keeping a single row per CDR3 protein. The sample lists 1.5 million to 2 million distinct CDR3 sequences, 28% occurring once. Input material: blood. The receptors were sampled from a woman aged 25 to 39 in good health.

V gene TRBV20-1 combines with J gene TRBJ2-5; D is uncertain. V was trimmed by 4 bases and J by 5 bases, leaving 11 bases between them. From germline, CDR1 is DFQATT and CDR2 SNEGSKA (reference sequence). The CDR3 totals 12 residues. CDR3 sequence (DNA): TGCAGTGCTACCCCGGGCCGGGAGACCCAGTACTTC. Protein product: CSATPGRETQYF.

This clonotype was detected many times. This chain uses TRBV4-3 with TRBJ2-7, with 7 bases that match TRBD1. This CDR3 is built from 16 residues. Germline V lookup: CDR1 LGHNA, CDR2 YSLEER. V gave up 1 base and J gave up 4 bases; unmatched junction bases: 10. The CDR3 nucleotides read TGCGCCAGCAGCCAAGCCCCAGGGGGTGATTTATACGAGCAGTACTTC. Its translation is CASSQAPGGDLYEQYF.

The V and J genes are TRBV2 and TRBJ2-5, with 10 nucleotides matching TRBD2. The germline V gene has CDR1 SNHLY and CDR2 FYNNEI. This CDR3 has 15 residues. The V and J ends lost 8 bases and 2 bases, in that order; junction bases with no gene match: 8. The CDR3, as DNA: TGTGCCAGCCAACTAGCGGGGATCTTACAAGAGACCCAGTACTTC. It yields the protein CASQLAGILQETQYF. The variable domain in full, with the rest retrieved from reference TRBV2 and TRBJ2-5, is EPEVTQTPSHQVTQMGQEVILRCVPISNHLYFYWYRQILGQKVEFLVSFYNNEISEKSEIFDDQFSVERPDGSNFTLKIRSTKLEDSAMYFCASQLAGILQETQYFGPGTRLLVL.

There are a few counts of this clonotype. The chain combines TRBV7-2 with TRBJ2-2; D is unresolved. The CDR3 has 14 residues. Germline CDR1 is SGHTA and CDR2 is FQGNSA. V lost 2 bases, J lost 1 base, and 5 bases lay in between. CDR3: CASSLNRNTGELFF. CDR3 coding DNA: TGTGCCAGCAGCTTAAACAGGAACACCGGGGAGCTGTTTTTT.

A word on this clonotype: This may arise from a read error, as a much more abundant clone is one base away. The chain couples TRBV10-3 to TRBJ2-1; D is unresolved. Deletions cut 4 bases from V and 5 bases from J, with 15 bases between. The CDR3 is made up of 15 amino acids. Germline V gives CDR1 ENHRY, CDR2 SYGVKD. CDR3 loop: CAISVSSDTNNEQFF. CDR3 sequence (DNA): TGTGCCATCAGTGTATCGAGTGACACAAACAATGAGCAGTTCTTC.

This clonotype occurred many times. The chain recombines TRBV20-1 with TRBJ1-6; D is unresolved. The V gene lost 3 bases and the J gene lost 6 bases, with 9 bases spanning the gap. Germline assignment: CDR1 DFQATT and CDR2 SNEGSKA (reference sequence). The CDR3 length is 13 residues. CDR3 DNA: TGCAGTGCTAGGGCTGCCTCTAATTCACCCCTCCACTTT. This gives the protein CSARAASNSPLHF.

As to this clonotype: A much larger clone lies a single base off, so this may be a read error. This chain joins TRBV28 and TRBJ2-3, with unresolved D. The CDR3 consists of 17 residues. CDR1 and CDR2 from the germline V gene are MDHEN and SYDVKM. CDR3 loop: CAGSTKLVAHSTDTQYF. CDR3 nucleotides: TGTGCCGGCAGTACCAAGCTGGTGGCGCATAGCACAGATACGCAGTATTTT.

This clonotype was found many times. This chain uses TRBV20-1 with TRBJ2-1, with unresolved D. Germline CDR1 and CDR2: DFQATT and SNEGSKA (reference sequence). Trimming pared 7 bases from V and 2 bases from J, leaving 18 bases between. This CDR3 region has 15 residues. Written as DNA, the CDR3 is TGCAGTGTGCTAGTTCTTGGCAGAACCTACAATGAGCAGTTCTTC. This codes for CSVLVLGRTYNEQFF.

This clonotype has a count of ten or more. This chain connects TRBV5-1 to TRBJ2-7, with D maybe TRBD2 (5 bases). V was shortened by 3 bases and J by 4 bases, with 11 bases between the two germline ends. The CDR3 has 13 amino acids. Germline V gives CDR1 SGHRS, CDR2 YFSETQ. The CDR3 nucleotides are TGCGCCAGCAGCTCGGGAAACAAGTACGAGCAGTACTTC. This gives the protein CASSSGNKYEQYF.

This clonotype was detected ten times or more. V gene TRBV2 combines with J gene TRBJ2-7; 8 bases are shared with TRBD1. The CDR3 has 16 residues. CDR1 and CDR2 (germline): SNHLY, FYNNEI. V was clipped by 5 bases and J by 3 bases; unmatched bases: 12. CDR3 sequence: CASSRTGFGTSYEQYF. For the CDR3, the DNA is TGTGCCAGCAGTCGGACAGGGTTTGGAACCAGCTACGAGCAGTACTTC.

The sample holds many counts of this clonotype. The CDR3 region is CASSNHGQWARSYEQYF. The CDR3 coding sequence is TGTGCCAGCAGCAATCATGGACAGTGGGCGAGGTCCTACGAGCAGTACTTC. The genes are TRBV7-8 and TRBJ2-7; D may be TRBD1 (6 bases). V was trimmed by 5 bases and J by 1 base, leaving 21 bases between them. There are 17 residues in the CDR3. CDR1 and CDR2 (germline): SGHVS, FQNEAQ.

This clonotype was counted ten times or more. The genes are TRBV11-2 and TRBJ2-7, with 7 bases fitting TRBD1. The trim removed 1 base at V and 4 bases at J, leaving 7 bases unmatched. The germline V gene has CDR1 SGHAT and CDR2 FQNNGV. The CDR3 length is 15 residues. DNA of the CDR3: TGTGCCAGCAGCTTAGCCCCCCAGGGGGTATACGAGCAGTACTTC. Amino acids: CASSLAPQGVYEQYF.

The chain recombines TRBV12-3 or TRBV12-4 with TRBJ1-2; D remains unclear. V dropped 5 bases and J dropped 1 base, with 14 bases sitting between them. This CDR3 comprises 15 residues. CDR3 in DNA: TGTGCCAGCAGTGGAGACCGCAACTATAACTATGGCTACACCTTC. It is translated as CASSGDRNYNYGYTF.

The table lists this clonotype with a few counts. The V and J genes are TRBV7-9 and TRBJ1-1; D is ambiguous. CDR1 and CDR2 from the germline V gene are SEHNR and FQNEAQ (reference sequence). The length of the CDR3 is 14 residues. V was clipped by 5 bases and J by 6 bases, with 16 bases between them. The CDR3 reads CASSGRTAWAEAFF. CDR3 DNA sequence: TGTGCCAGCAGCGGGAGGACGGCCTGGGCTGAAGCTTTCTTT. The variable domain in full, with the rest retrieved from reference TRBV7-9 and TRBJ1-1, is DTGVSQNPRHKITKRGQNVTFRCDPISEHNRLYWYRQTLGQGPEFLTYFQNEAQLEKSRLLSDRFSAERPKGSFSTLEIQRTEQGDSAMYLCASSGRTAWAEAFFGQGTRLTVV.

This clonotype was found once. This chain connects TRBV6-2 or TRBV6-3 to TRBJ1-5; no definite D call. The CDR3 sequence is 14 residues long. V dropped 0 bases and J dropped 10 bases, with 13 bases sitting between them. Germline CDR1 and CDR2: MNHEY and SVGEGT. Here the CDR3 DNA reads TGTGCCAGCAGTTACTCGTCGACTCACCAACCCCAGCATTTT. This sequence encodes CASSYSSTHQPQHF.

The chain combines TRBV4-2 with TRBJ1-1, with a tentative D call TRBD1 (5 bases). Trimming took off 0 bases at V and 0 bases at J, with 14 bases between the two ends. The CDR3 contains 17 residues. Germline CDR1 LGHNA, CDR2 YNFKEQ. The CDR3 is CASSQDKGLYMNTEAFF. CDR3 nucleotide sequence: TGTGCCAGCAGCCAAGATAAGGGGCTATACATGAACACTGAAGCTTTCTTT.

V and J are TRBV3-1 and TRBJ2-2; D perhaps matches TRBD2 (6 bases). CDR1 is LGHDT and CDR2 is YNNKEL in the germline V gene (reference sequence). The V end was cut by 1 base, the J end by 5 bases, with 11 bases between. CDR3 size: 15 residues. The CDR3 DNA follows: TGTGCCAGCAGCCAAGTGGCGGGGATGACCGGGGAGCTGTTTTTT. Translation gives CASSQVAGMTGELFF.

This clonotype was seen a few times. The rearrangement joins TRBV29-1 to TRBJ2-2; D could derive from TRBD1 or TRBD2 (5 bases each). The CDR3 has 16 amino acids. Between the trimmed V and J ends, which lost 6 bases and 0 bases, there was a span of 17 bases. The germline CDR1 and CDR2 sequences are SQVTM and ANQGSEA. The CDR3 nucleotides read TGCAGCGTAGGGCGACCGGGACGGACGAACACCGGGGAGCTGTTTTTT. It is translated as CSVGRPGRTNTGELFF.

With regard to this clonotype: At one boundary the junction diverges from the germline segment, which might be a read error. V usage is TRBV5-1 and J usage is TRBJ2-1, with 7 bases aligning to TRBD1. The germline CDR1 and CDR2 sequences are SGHRS and YFSETQ. This CDR3 is built from 14 residues. The CDR3: CASSSDRSCNEQFF. Written as DNA, the CDR3 is TGCGCCAGCAGCTCGGACAGGTCCTGCAATGAGCAGTTCTTC.

This clonotype was observed many times. V usage is TRBV7-3 and J usage is TRBJ2-3; 9 bases agree with TRBD2. The CDR3 consists of 16 residues. The J segment lost 5 bases and the V segment lost 1 base, leaving 7 bases of the junction unmatched. The germline V gene encodes CDR1 SGHTA and CDR2 FQGTGA. CDR3 residues: CASSLSQRGVGDTQYF. CDR3 bases: TGTGCCAGCAGCTTAAGCCAGCGGGGGGTTGGAGATACGCAGTATTTT. Full variable domain (outside the CDR3, taken from reference TRBV7-3 and TRBJ2-3): GAGVSQTPSNKVTEKGKYVELRCDPISGHTALYWYRQSLGQGPEFLIYFQGTGAADDSGLPNDRFFAVRPEGSVSTLKIQRTERGDSAVYLCASSLSQRGVGDTQYFGPGTRLTVL.

This clonotype was observed many times. The gene calls are TRBV20-1 and TRBJ2-7; 10 bases are a match to TRBD1. This CDR3 is 14 amino acids long. CDR1 is DFQATT and CDR2 is SNEGSKA in the germline V gene (reference sequence). After removal of 2 bases from V and 4 bases from J, the junction contained 5 bases not matched to a gene. The CDR3 nucleotides are TGCAGTGCTAGACTTGACAGGGGGCGGTACGAGCAGTACTTC. Amino acid sequence: CSARLDRGRYEQYF.

In its sample, this clonotype was seen a few times. The gene calls are TRBV20-1 and TRBJ2-1; 10 positions match TRBD2. Germline V gene lookup returns CDR1 DFQATT and CDR2 SNEGSKA (reference sequence). The CDR3 has 14 residues. Losses at the gene ends were 5 bases for V and 5 bases for J; bases not matched to a gene: 6. The CDR3 here is CSAERTSGNNEQFF. The CDR3 DNA follows: TGCAGTGCTGAACGGACTAGCGGAAACAATGAGCAGTTCTTC.

V and J are TRBV15 and TRBJ1-4; D is uncertain. The CDR3 extends over 15 amino acids. Trimming cost V 0 bases and J 15 bases, with 20 bases left between them. Germline CDR1 and CDR2: LNHNV and YYDKDF (reference sequence). This CDR3 reads CATSRDSILSRRVFF. CDR3 DNA sequence: TGTGCCACCAGCAGAGATTCGATTTTGAGCAGGCGAGTGTTTTTT.

In its sample, this clonotype was seen once. In nucleotides, the CDR3 is TGCGCCAGCAGCCAAACCAAGAGCTCCTACAATGAGCAGTTCTTC. Encoded protein: CASSQTKSSYNEQFF. The V call is TRBV5-1, the J call TRBJ2-1; D is ambiguous. This CDR3 is built from 15 residues. Germline CDR1 is SGHRS and CDR2 is YFSETQ. Trimming left V 4 bases short and J 0 bases short, with 11 bases between.

V is TRBV3-1 and J is TRBJ1-1; 10 bases fit TRBD1. Unmatched junction bases numbered 4, after V lost 0 bases and J lost 12 bases. The CDR3 loop spans 13 amino acids. Germline assignment: CDR1 LGHDT and CDR2 YNNKEL (reference sequence). For the CDR3, the DNA is TGTGCCAGCAGCCAAGACCGGACAGGGGGACCTTTCTTT. It specifies CASSQDRTGGPFF.

This rearrangement joins TRBV4-3 to TRBJ2-7, with TRBD2 matching over 13 bases. This CDR3 has 15 amino acids. The germline gives CDR1 LGHNA, CDR2 YSLEER. J lost 4 bases, V lost 2 bases, and 2 bases had no gene match. CDR3 region: CASSQTSGRGYEQYF. CDR3 nucleotides: TGCGCCAGCAGCCAAACTAGCGGGAGGGGGTACGAGCAGTACTTC.